This T cell receptor (beta chain) was retrieved from a study of T cells in Graves' hyperthyroidism and ophthalmopathy. It was RNA transcripts that yielded the amplified TCR beta CDR3 regions. First-round RT-PCR of the TCR CDR3 relied on the HTBI primer set. TCRdb independently ran MiXCR on the multiplex PCR reads; one entry per CDR3 protein. The data hold approximately 360,000 distinct CDR3 sequences, with 20% to 25% observed a single time. V lost 0 bases, J lost 4 bases, and 4 bases stayed unmatched. The CDR3 extends over 15 amino acids. The germline V gene has CDR1 DFQATT and CDR2 SNEGSKA (reference sequence).

The source of this sequence is a man aged 45-60 years with Graves' hyperthyroidism. V usage is TRBV20-1 and J usage is TRBJ2-1; 9 nucleotides agree with TRBD2. Sequences were obtained from blood. The CDR3: CSARDKLAGYNEQFF. CDR3 DNA: TGCAGTGCTAGAGATAAACTAGCGGGTTACAATGAGCAGTTCTTC.